The 20 T cell receptor beta chains reported below all come from one sample, sequenced in a study of T cells after yellow fever vaccination. TCRdb fed the 5' RACE reads into MiXCR, producing one record per CDR3 protein. The table records 68,000 or so distinct CDR3 sequences, 6.5% to 9% of them present only once. The sample was CD8+ T cells sorted from PBMCs, taken 15 days after the yellow fever booster vaccination. These receptors all stem from a man aged 30 to 39 who received the YFV17D yellow fever vaccine.

This clonotype appeared many times. The rearrangement uses TRBV7-3 and TRBJ1-2; TRBD1 aligns across 8 bases. Germline CDR1 SGHTA, CDR2 FQGTGA. V lost 1 base to trimming and J lost 5 bases; unmatched junction nucleotides: 9. The CDR3 extends over 16 amino acids. CDR3 sequence: CASSLMGQAGDYGYTF. CDR3 sequence (DNA): TGTGCCAGCAGCTTAATGGGACAGGCCGGGGATTATGGCTACACCTTC.

There are many counts of this clonotype. The CDR3 here is CASSLEGRGAQFF. CDR3 coding DNA: TGTGCCAGCAGTTTAGAGGGAAGAGGTGCGCAGTTCTTC. The gene calls are TRBV12-3 or TRBV12-4 and TRBJ2-1; D uncertain. V was clipped by 1 base and J by 12 bases, with 13 bases between them. The CDR3 is made up of 13 amino acids.

A note on this clonotype: Given a much more abundant clone one base away, this may be a read error. The CDR3 does not close with the conserved phenylalanine or tryptophan, likely indicating a read error. The chain is built from TRBV29-1 and TRBJ2-5; 9 bases match TRBD2. This CDR3 comprises 17 residues. The trim removed 4 bases at V and 5 bases at J, leaving 17 bases unmatched. The germline CDR1 and CDR2 sequences are SQVTM and ANQGSEA. This chain's CDR3 is CSVVGPRGGRALETQYS. CDR3 nucleotide sequence: TGCAGCGTTGTAGGGCCAAGAGGCGGGAGGGCCCTGGAGACCCAGTACTCC.

The chain recombines TRBV4-2 with TRBJ1-2; D is uncertain. Germline CDR1 is LGHNA and CDR2 is YNFKEQ. The CDR3 length is 13 residues. Trimming took 1 base from V and 7 from J, leaving 10 bases between them. CDR3: CASSQGAQLGYTF. CDR3 DNA: TGTGCCAGCAGCCAAGGGGCGCAGCTTGGCTACACCTTC.

The sample holds many counts of this clonotype. The chain uses TRBV4-3 and TRBJ2-7, with TRBD1 as a possible D gene (6 bases). CDR3 length: 15 residues. Germline lookup yields CDR1 LGHNA and CDR2 YSLEER. Trimming removed 0 bases at V and 2 bases at J, with 11 bases between. CDR3 region: CASSQESDRTYEQYF. In nucleotides, the CDR3 is TGCGCCAGCAGCCAAGAGAGTGACAGGACCTACGAGCAGTACTTC.

In the case of this clonotype: A read error is possible here, since a much larger clone lies one base away. Here the CDR3 reads CASSGSGVIYEQYF. In DNA form, the CDR3 reads TGTGCCAGTAGTGGTAGCGGGGTAATCTACGAGCAGTACTTC. This chain connects TRBV19 to TRBJ2-7; 8 nucleotides match TRBD2. The ends lost 5 bases at V and 3 bases at J; junction bases unmatched: 6. In germline, CDR1 is LNHDA, CDR2 SQIVND (reference sequence). This CDR3 is 14 amino acids long.

This clonotype has ten or more counts. The chain has TRBV6-4 and TRBJ2-7; TRBD1 aligns across 7 bases. The germline V gene has CDR1 MRHNA and CDR2 SNTAGT. The length of the CDR3 is 14 residues. Trimming took 4 bases from V and 0 from J; bases not matched to a gene: 3. CDR3 loop: CASSGGGASYEQYF. The CDR3 DNA follows: TGTGCCAGCAGTGGAGGGGGCGCCTCCTACGAGCAGTACTTC.

This clonotype was seen at least ten times. This chain uses TRBV7-9 with TRBJ1-2, with D possibly TRBD1 on 6 matching bases. The germline V and J ends were trimmed by 5 bases and 5 bases, with 21 bases remaining between them. The CDR3 covers 16 residues. Germline values: CDR1 SEHNR, CDR2 FQNEAQ (reference sequence). CDR3 bases: TGTGCCAGCAGCCTCCCCTTGGACAGAACTATATATGGCTACACCTTC. This encodes CASSLPLDRTIYGYTF.

This clonotype appeared many times. The chain links TRBV5-1 to TRBJ2-2; D not certain. With 0 bases removed from V and 1 base from J, the gap between germline ends came to 7 bases. The CDR3 runs 15 residues. The germline V gene encodes CDR1 SGHRS and CDR2 YFSETQ. CDR3 nucleotides: TGCGCCAGCAGCTTGGAGTGGGGGAACACCGGGGAGCTGTTTTTT. This codes for CASSLEWGNTGELFF.

This clonotype was counted at least ten times. The chain recombines TRBV4-3 with TRBJ2-3; D is unclear. The CDR3 sequence is 14 residues long. CDR1 is LGHNA, CDR2 YSLEER, per germline. Trimming pared 0 bases from V and 4 bases from J, leaving 8 bases between. CDR3 DNA: TGCGCCAGCAGCCAAGATCTATGGGCAGATACGCAGTATTTT. It yields the protein CASSQDLWADTQYF.

Many counts were recorded for this clonotype. The genes are TRBV12-3 or TRBV12-4 and TRBJ1-2; TRBD1 matches 9 bases. The CDR3 sequence is 16 residues long. With 6 bases clipped from V and 4 bases from J, the junction kept 12 bases outside the gene matches. CDR3: CASSRSTEDRGYGYTF. CDR3 DNA: TGTGCCAGCAGCCGCTCGACAGAGGACAGGGGCTATGGCTACACCTTC.

Many counts were recorded for this clonotype. The rearrangement uses TRBV29-1 and TRBJ2-1; 7 positions match TRBD1. V shed 3 bases, J shed 4 bases, and the junction held 3 bases outside the gene matches. Germline values: CDR1 SQVTM, CDR2 ANQGSEA. The CDR3 is 13 amino acids. The CDR3: CSVEGQRYNEQFF. DNA for the CDR3: TGCAGCGTTGAGGGACAGAGATACAATGAGCAGTTCTTC.

This clonotype was detected ten times or more. The chain recombines TRBV24-1 with TRBJ2-1; tentative D call: TRBD2 (6 bases). Germline CDR1 reads KGHDR; CDR2 reads SFDVKD. This CDR3 has 12 amino acids. V shed 8 bases and J shed 4 bases, with 8 bases lying between them. In nucleotides, the CDR3 is TGTGCCACCACTAGCGAGTACAATGAGCAGTTCTTC. Protein: CATTSEYNEQFF.

Ten or more counts support this clonotype. The chain recombines TRBV3-1 with TRBJ2-4; D might be TRBD1 (6 bases). V was trimmed by 6 bases and J by 8 bases, leaving 14 bases between them. Germline V lookup: CDR1 LGHDT, CDR2 YNNKEL (reference sequence). The CDR3 consists of 13 residues. Written as DNA, the CDR3 is TGTGCCAGCAGTCCGGGGCCAGGGGACATTCAGTACTTC. Translating gives CASSPGPGDIQYF.

This clonotype was detected many times. V is TRBV9 and J is TRBJ2-1; 10 positions match TRBD1. Trimming took 4 bases from V and 7 from J; bases not matched to a gene: 11. The CDR3 length is 16 residues. CDR1 SGDLS and CDR2 YYNGEE come from the germline V gene. As DNA, the CDR3 is TGTGCCAGCAGCACTCCTCGGGACAGGGGAGGAAATGAGCAGTTCTTC. It yields the protein CASSTPRDRGGNEQFF.

This clonotype turned up a few times. V usage is TRBV6-1 and J usage is TRBJ2-7; 9 bases match TRBD2. CDR1 MNHNS and CDR2 SASEGT come from the germline V gene. CDR3 length: 15 amino acids. J lost 1 base, V lost 2 bases, and 3 bases had no gene match. The CDR3 is CASSEPGLASYEQYF. In nucleotides, the CDR3 is TGTGCCAGCAGTGAACCGGGACTAGCTTCCTACGAGCAGTACTTC.

Regarding this clonotype: One base away lies a much larger clone, so this may be a sequencing read error. The chain couples TRBV12-3 or TRBV12-4 to TRBJ2-1; TRBD2 aligns across 7 bases. The CDR3 has 13 amino acids. J was trimmed by 6 bases and V by 6 bases; bases with no gene match: 5. CDR3 residues: CASRPGTINEQFF. CDR3 DNA sequence: TGTGCCAGCAGGCCGGGGACTATCAATGAGCAGTTCTTC.

This clonotype appeared many times. The chain recombines TRBV3-1 with TRBJ2-6; D ambiguous. The CDR3 runs to 14 residues. Trimming shortened V by 8 bases and J by 0 bases, and 8 bases separated the two germline ends. CDR1 is LGHDT and CDR2 is YNNKEL in the germline V gene (reference sequence). The CDR3: CASAQSSGANVLTF. The CDR3 DNA is TGTGCCAGCGCTCAGAGCTCTGGGGCCAACGTCCTGACTTTC.

This clonotype was detected many times. This chain joins TRBV6-2 or TRBV6-3 and TRBJ2-5, with D possibly being TRBD1 or TRBD2 (5 bases each). The germline gives CDR1 MNHEY, CDR2 SVGEGT. CDR3 length: 15 amino acids. The V gene lost 7 bases and the J gene lost 4 bases, with 19 bases spanning the gap. The CDR3: CASTLAEGTGETQYF. For the CDR3, the DNA is TGTGCCAGCACCCTCGCTGAGGGTACAGGAGAGACCCAGTACTTC.

This clonotype was seen ten or more times. The chain is built from TRBV7-9 and TRBJ2-1; D perhaps matches TRBD2 (6 bases). Trimming took 5 bases from V and 6 from J, leaving 17 bases between them. This CDR3 is 15 amino acids long. The germline V gene has CDR1 SEHNR and CDR2 FQNEAQ (reference sequence). CDR3 amino acids: CASSPWDSWGNEQFF. CDR3 bases: TGTGCCAGCAGCCCTTGGGACTCATGGGGCAATGAGCAGTTCTTC.